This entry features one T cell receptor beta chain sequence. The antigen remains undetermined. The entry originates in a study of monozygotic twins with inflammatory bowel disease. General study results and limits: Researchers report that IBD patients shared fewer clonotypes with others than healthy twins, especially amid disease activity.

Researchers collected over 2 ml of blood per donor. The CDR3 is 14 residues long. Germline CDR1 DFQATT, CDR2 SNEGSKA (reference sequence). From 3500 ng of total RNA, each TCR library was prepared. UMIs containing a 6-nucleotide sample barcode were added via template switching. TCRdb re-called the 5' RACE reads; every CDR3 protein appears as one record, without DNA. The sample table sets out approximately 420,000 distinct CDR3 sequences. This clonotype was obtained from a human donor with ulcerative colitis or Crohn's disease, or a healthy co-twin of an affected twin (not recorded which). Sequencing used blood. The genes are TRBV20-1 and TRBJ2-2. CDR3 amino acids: CSAGSGRNTGELFF.